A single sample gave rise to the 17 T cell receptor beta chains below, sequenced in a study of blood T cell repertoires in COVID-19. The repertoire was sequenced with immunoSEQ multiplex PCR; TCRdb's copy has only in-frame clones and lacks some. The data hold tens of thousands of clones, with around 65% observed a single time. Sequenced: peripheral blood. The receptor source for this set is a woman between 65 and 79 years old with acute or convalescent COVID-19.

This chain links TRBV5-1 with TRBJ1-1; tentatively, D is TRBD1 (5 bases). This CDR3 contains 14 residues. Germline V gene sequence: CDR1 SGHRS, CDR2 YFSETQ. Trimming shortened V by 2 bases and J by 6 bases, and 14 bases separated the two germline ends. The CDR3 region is CASSLRQGGPEAFF. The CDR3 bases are TGCGCCAGCAGCTTACGCCAGGGCGGTCCTGAAGCTTTCTTT.

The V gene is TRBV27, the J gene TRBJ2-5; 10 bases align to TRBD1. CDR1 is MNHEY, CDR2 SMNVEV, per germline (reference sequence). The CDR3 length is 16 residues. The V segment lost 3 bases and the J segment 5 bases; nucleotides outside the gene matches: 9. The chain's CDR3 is CASSLGPTGGQETQYF. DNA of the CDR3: TGTGCCAGCAGTTTGGGGCCGACAGGGGGCCAGGAGACCCAGTACTTC.

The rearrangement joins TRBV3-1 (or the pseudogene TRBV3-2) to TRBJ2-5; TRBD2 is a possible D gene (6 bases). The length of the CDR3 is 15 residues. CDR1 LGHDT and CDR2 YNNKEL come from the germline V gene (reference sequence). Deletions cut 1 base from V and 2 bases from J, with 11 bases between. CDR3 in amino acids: CASSQGPGVQETQYF. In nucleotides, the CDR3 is TGTGCCAGCAGCCAAGGGCCGGGAGTTCAAGAGACCCAGTACTTC.

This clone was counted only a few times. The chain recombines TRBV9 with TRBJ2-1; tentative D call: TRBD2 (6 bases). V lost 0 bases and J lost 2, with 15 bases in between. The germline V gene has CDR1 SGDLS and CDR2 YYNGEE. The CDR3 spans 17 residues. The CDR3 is CASSVGDFLKTYNEQFF. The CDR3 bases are TGTGCCAGCAGCGTAGGGGACTTTTTGAAAACCTACAATGAGCAGTTCTTC.

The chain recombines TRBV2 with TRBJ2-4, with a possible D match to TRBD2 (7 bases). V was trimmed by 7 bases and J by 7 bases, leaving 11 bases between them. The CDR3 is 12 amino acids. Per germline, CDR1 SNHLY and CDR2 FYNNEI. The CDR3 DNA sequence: TGTGCCAGCACCGAGGGGGGGAACATTCAGTACTTC. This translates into CASTEGGNIQYF.

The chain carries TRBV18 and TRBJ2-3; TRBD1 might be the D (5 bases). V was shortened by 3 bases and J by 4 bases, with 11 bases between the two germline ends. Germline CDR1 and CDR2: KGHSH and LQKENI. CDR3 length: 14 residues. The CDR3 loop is CASSPLGVADTQYF. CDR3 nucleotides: TGTGCCAGCTCACCCCTAGGGGTCGCAGATACGCAGTATTTT.

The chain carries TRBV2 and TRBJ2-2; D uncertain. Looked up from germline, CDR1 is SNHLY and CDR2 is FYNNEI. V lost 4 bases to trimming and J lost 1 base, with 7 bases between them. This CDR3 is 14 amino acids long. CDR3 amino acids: CASSVRQNTGELFF. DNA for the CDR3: TGTGCCAGCAGTGTCAGACAGAACACCGGGGAGCTGTTTTTT. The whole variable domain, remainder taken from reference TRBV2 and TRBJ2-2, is EPEVTQTPSHQVTQMGQEVILRCVPISNHLYFYWYRQILGQKVEFLVSFYNNEISEKSEIFDDQFSVERPDGSNFTLKIRSTKLEDSAMYFCASSVRQNTGELFFGEGSRLTVL.

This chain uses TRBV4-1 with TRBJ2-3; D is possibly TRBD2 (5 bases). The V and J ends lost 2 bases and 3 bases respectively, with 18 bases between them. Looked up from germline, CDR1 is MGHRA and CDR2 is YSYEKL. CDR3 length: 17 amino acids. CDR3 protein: CASSQLGPSSGTDTQYF. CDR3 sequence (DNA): TGCGCCAGCAGCCAACTAGGACCTAGCTCGGGTACAGATACGCAGTATTTT.

The CDR3 DNA follows: TGTGCCACCAGCAGAGATGGGACTAGCGTCCCCCTGGGGGAGACCCAGTACTTC. Translated: CATSRDGTSVPLGETQYF. The chain recombines TRBV15 with TRBJ2-5; TRBD2 matches 10 bases. This CDR3 comprises 18 residues. V lost 0 bases and J lost 5; bases outside the gene matches: 12. In germline, CDR1 is LNHNV, CDR2 YYDKDF (reference sequence).

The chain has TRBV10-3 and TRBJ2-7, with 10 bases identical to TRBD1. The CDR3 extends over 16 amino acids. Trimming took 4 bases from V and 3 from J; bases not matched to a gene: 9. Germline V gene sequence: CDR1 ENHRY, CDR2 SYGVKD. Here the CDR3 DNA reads TGTGCCATCAGTGTAATGACAGGGGGCCGTATCTACGAGCAGTACTTC. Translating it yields CAISVMTGGRIYEQYF.

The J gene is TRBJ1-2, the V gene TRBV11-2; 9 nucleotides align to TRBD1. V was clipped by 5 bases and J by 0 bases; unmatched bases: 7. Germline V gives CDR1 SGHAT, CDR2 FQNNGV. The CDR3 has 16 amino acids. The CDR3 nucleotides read TGTGCCAGCAGCCCCCTCCGGGACAGGGCTAACTATGGCTACACCTTC. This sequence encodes CASSPLRDRANYGYTF.

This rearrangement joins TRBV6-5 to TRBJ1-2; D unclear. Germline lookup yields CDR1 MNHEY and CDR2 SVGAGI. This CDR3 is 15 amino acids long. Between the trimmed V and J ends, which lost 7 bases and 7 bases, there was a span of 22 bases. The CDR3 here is CASNLSGDPAGGYTF. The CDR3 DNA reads TGTGCCAGCAATCTTTCTGGAGATCCGGCGGGTGGCTACACCTTC.

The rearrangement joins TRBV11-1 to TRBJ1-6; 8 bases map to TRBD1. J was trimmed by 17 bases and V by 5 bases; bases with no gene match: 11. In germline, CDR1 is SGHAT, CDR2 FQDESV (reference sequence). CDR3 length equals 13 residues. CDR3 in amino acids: CASSQGAEYYIHF. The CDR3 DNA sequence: TGTGCCAGCAGCCAGGGGGCAGAATACTACATCCACTTT.

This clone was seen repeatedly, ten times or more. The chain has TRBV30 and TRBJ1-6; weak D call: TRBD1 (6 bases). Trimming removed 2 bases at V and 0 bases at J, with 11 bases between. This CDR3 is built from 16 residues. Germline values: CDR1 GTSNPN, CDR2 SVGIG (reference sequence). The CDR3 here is CAWSRIGGSYNSPLHF. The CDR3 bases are TGTGCCTGGAGTAGAATAGGGGGCTCCTATAATTCACCCCTCCACTTT.

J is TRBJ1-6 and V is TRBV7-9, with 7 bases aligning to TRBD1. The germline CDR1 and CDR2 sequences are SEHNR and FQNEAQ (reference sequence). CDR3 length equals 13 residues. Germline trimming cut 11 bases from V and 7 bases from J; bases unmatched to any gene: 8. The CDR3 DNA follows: TGTGCCGCCCAGACAGGGACGAATTCACCCCTCCACTTT. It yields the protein CAAQTGTNSPLHF.

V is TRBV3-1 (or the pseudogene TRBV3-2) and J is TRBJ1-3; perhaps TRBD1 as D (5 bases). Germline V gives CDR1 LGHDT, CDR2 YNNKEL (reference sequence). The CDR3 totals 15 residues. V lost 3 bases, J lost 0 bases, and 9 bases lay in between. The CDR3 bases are TGTGCCAGCAGCCAGACAGACAGCTCTGGAAACACCATATATTTT. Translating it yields CASSQTDSSGNTIYF.

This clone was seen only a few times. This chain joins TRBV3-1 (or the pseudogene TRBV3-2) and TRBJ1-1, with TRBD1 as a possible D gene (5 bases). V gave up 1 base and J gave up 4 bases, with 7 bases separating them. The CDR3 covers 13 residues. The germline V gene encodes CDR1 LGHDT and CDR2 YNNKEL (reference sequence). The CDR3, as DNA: TGTGCCAGCAGCCAAGGGCAGGGCACTGAAGCTTTCTTT. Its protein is CASSQGQGTEAFF.